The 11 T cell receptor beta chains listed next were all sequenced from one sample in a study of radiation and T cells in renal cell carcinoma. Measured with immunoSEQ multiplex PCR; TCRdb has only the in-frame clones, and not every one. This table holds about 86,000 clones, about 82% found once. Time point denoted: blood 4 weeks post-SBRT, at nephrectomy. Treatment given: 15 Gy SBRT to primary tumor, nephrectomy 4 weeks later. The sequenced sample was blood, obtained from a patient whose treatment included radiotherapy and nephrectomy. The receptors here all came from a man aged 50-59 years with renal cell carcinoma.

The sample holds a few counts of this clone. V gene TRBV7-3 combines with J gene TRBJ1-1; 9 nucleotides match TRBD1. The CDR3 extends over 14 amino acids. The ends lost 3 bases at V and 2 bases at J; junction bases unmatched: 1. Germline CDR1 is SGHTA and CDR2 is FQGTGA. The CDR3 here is CASSLTGGNTEAFF. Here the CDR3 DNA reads TGTGCCAGCAGCTTGACAGGGGGTAACACTGAAGCTTTCTTT.

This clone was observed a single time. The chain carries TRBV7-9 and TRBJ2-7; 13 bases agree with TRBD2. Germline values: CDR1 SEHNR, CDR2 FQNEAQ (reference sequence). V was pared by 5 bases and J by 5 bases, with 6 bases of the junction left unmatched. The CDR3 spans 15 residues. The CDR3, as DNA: TGTGCCAGCAGCGAGAGGACTAGCGGGAGCAACGAGCAGTACTTC. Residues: CASSERTSGSNEQYF.

This CDR3 is CASSSTSTYEQFF. In nucleotides, the CDR3 is TGCGCCAGCAGCTCGACCTCCACCTATGAGCAGTTCTTC. The V call is TRBV5-1, the J call TRBJ2-1; D is ambiguous. The CDR3 runs 13 residues. The V gene's germline CDR1 is SGHRS and CDR2 YFSETQ. With 3 bases removed from V and 8 bases from J, the gap between germline ends came to 12 bases. The complete variable domain, with remaining parts taken from reference TRBV5-1 and TRBJ2-1, reads KAGVTQTPRYLIKTRGQQVTLSCSPISGHRSVSWYQQTPGQGLQFLFEYFSETQRNKGNFPGRFSGRQFSNSRSEMNVSTLELGDSALYLCASSSTSTYEQFFGPGTRLTVL.

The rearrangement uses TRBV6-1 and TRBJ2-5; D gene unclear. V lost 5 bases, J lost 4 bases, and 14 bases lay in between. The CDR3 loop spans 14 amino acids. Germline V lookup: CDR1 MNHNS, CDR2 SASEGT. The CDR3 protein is CASSPNWGSETQYF. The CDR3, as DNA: TGTGCCAGCAGTCCTAACTGGGGATCAGAGACCCAGTACTTC.

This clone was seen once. As DNA, the CDR3 is TGTGCCAGCAGTTTCTCGGCCGGGGATACGCAGTATTTT. Translating gives CASSFSAGDTQYF. The V call is TRBV6-6, the J call TRBJ2-3; D remains unclear. The CDR3 has 13 residues. The V end lost 4 bases, the J end lost 6 bases, and 11 bases lay between the germline ends. The germline gives CDR1 MNHNY, CDR2 SVGAGI (reference sequence).

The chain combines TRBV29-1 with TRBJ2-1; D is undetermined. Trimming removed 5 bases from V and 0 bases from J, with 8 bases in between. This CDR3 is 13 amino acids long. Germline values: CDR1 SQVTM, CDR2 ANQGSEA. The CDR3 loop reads CSVITASYNEQFF. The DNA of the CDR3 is TGCAGCGTTATAACTGCCTCCTACAATGAGCAGTTCTTC.

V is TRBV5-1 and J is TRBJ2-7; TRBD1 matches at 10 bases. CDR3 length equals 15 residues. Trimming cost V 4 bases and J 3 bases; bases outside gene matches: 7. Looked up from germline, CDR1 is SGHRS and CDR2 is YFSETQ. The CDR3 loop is CASSIAGTGDYEQYF. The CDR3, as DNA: TGCGCCAGCAGCATTGCCGGGACAGGGGACTACGAGCAGTACTTC.

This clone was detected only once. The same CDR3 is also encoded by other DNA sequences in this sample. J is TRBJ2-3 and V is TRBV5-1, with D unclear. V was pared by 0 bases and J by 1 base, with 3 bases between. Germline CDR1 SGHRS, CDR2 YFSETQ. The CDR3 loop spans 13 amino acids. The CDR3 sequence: CASSLEGTDTQYF. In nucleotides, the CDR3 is TGCGCCAGCAGCTTGGAAGGCACAGATACGCAGTATTTT.

The CDR3 sequence is CASSQVWQVRTYEQYF. In DNA, the CDR3 is TGCGCCAGCAGCCAAGTTTGGCAGGTTAGAACCTACGAGCAGTACTTC. The chain employs TRBV4-1 and TRBJ2-7; unclear D gene. This CDR3 is 16 amino acids long. Germline loops: CDR1 MGHRA, CDR2 YSYEKL. Deletions cut 1 base from V and 2 bases from J, with 15 bases between.

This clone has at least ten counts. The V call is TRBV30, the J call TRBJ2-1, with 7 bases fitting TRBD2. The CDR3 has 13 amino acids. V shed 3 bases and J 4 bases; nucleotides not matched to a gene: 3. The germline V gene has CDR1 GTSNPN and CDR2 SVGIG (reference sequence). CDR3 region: CAWRRETYNEQFF. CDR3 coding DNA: TGTGCCTGGAGGCGGGAGACTTACAATGAGCAGTTCTTC.

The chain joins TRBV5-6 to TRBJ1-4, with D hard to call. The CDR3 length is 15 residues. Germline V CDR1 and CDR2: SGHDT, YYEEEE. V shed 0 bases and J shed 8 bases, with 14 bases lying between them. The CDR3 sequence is CASSLVGWSDEKLFF. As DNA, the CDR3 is TGTGCCAGCAGCTTGGTTGGCTGGTCTGACGAAAAACTGTTTTTT.